These 31 T cell receptor beta chains share one sample of origin, sequenced in a study of CD8+ T cells in alopecia areata. Regarding treatment: oral pan-JAK inhibitor, 5-10 mg twice daily. Sequencing relied on a cDNA template that was reverse transcribed from extracted RNA. The table came from immunoSEQ multiplex PCR; TCRdb's copy has only in-frame clones and leaves some out. The table lists about 260,000 clones, 60% of them singletons, with 0.75% to 0.95% in the top ten. The material sequenced was CD4+ T cells sorted from blood, taken around week 54, from a patient treated with tofacitinib. These receptors originate from a human donor with alopecia areata.

This chain joins TRBV15 and TRBJ1-2; 9 nucleotides line up with TRBD1. The germline V gene has CDR1 LNHNV and CDR2 YYDKDF (reference sequence). The CDR3 consists of 15 residues. After removal of 2 bases from V and 3 bases from J, the junction contained 4 bases not matched to a gene. This CDR3 reads CATSRKQGADYGYTF. In DNA form, the CDR3 reads TGTGCCACCAGCAGAAAACAGGGGGCGGACTATGGCTACACCTTC.

In DNA form, the CDR3 reads TGTGCCTGGAAGGCCAGACCCTCCACAGATACGCAGTATTTT. It yields the protein CAWKARPSTDTQYF. The chain employs TRBV30 and TRBJ2-3; D ambiguous. The V and J ends lost 4 bases and 2 bases respectively, with 13 bases between them. Germline assignment: CDR1 GTSNPN and CDR2 SVGIG (reference sequence). The CDR3 is 14 amino acids. The full variable domain, its missing parts supplied by reference TRBV30 and TRBJ2-3, is SQTIHQWPATLVQPVGSPLSLECTVEGTSNPNLYWYRQAAGRGLQLLFYSVGIGQISSEVPQNLSASRPQDRQFILSSKKLLLSDSGFYLCAWKARPSTDTQYFGPGTRLTVL.

J is TRBJ2-6 and V is TRBV7-9, with 8 bases fitting TRBD1. This CDR3 spans 15 amino acids. In germline, CDR1 is SEHNR, CDR2 FQNEAQ (reference sequence). The J segment lost 3 bases and the V segment lost 5 bases, leaving 3 bases of the junction unmatched. Here the CDR3 DNA reads TGTGCCAGCAGCGCAGGGGGCTATGGGGCCAACGTCCTGACTTTC. Protein product: CASSAGGYGANVLTF.

This chain connects TRBV2 to TRBJ2-1, with unresolved D. V dropped 4 bases and J dropped 7 bases, with 5 bases sitting between them. CDR3 length: 11 amino acids. Germline V CDR1 and CDR2: SNHLY, FYNNEI. The CDR3: CASSAQNEQFF. As DNA, the CDR3 is TGTGCCAGCAGTGCTCAAAATGAGCAGTTCTTC.

The sample holds a few counts of this clone. The chain uses TRBV2 and TRBJ1-1; the D is unclear. The V gene's germline CDR1 is SNHLY and CDR2 FYNNEI. Trimming took off 5 bases at V and 1 base at J, with 2 bases between the two ends. The CDR3 spans 11 residues. The CDR3 sequence is CASSTNTEAFF. The CDR3 region has the DNA TGTGCCAGCAGTACGAACACTGAAGCTTTCTTT.

This clone was detected only a few times. The V call is TRBV30, the J call TRBJ1-5; 7 bases agree with TRBD1. V lost 3 bases and J lost 7; bases outside the gene matches: 9. The CDR3 has 14 residues. Germline CDR1 GTSNPN, CDR2 SVGIG (reference sequence). The CDR3 DNA is TGTGCCTGGAGCCAGGGGGTCGGTGGCCAGCCCCAGCATTTT. It is translated as CAWSQGVGGQPQHF.

This clone is a singleton in its sample. The rearrangement links TRBV29-1 to TRBJ2-7; 10 bases align to TRBD1. The germline V gene encodes CDR1 SQVTM and CDR2 ANQGSEA. The length of the CDR3 is 13 residues. J lost 5 bases, V lost 2 bases, and 3 bases had no gene match. The CDR3 loop reads CSVERDRGDEQYF. CDR3 in DNA: TGCAGCGTTGAAAGGGACAGGGGTGACGAGCAGTACTTC.

This chain links TRBV5-1 with TRBJ2-5; D unresolved. The germline V gene has CDR1 SGHRS and CDR2 YFSETQ. Trimming left V 4 bases short and J 1 base short, with 14 bases between. The CDR3 is made up of 15 amino acids. CDR3 DNA sequence: TGCGCCAGCAGCGAGTCGCCACCGTCCCAAGAGACCCAGTACTTC. This sequence encodes CASSESPPSQETQYF.

Concerning this clone: This CDR3 is also generated by other DNA sequences in the sample. The rearrangement joins TRBV29-1 to TRBJ2-5; perhaps TRBD1 as D (5 bases). V lost 4 bases, J lost 2 bases, and 8 bases lay in between. The V gene's germline CDR1 is SQVTM and CDR2 ANQGSEA. This CDR3 has 12 amino acids. The CDR3 sequence is CSVVAGQETQYF. The CDR3 coding sequence is TGCAGCGTTGTGGCAGGGCAAGAGACCCAGTACTTC.

This clone turned up a few times. The rearrangement joins TRBV5-5 to TRBJ1-5, with D unresolved. V was trimmed by 1 base and J by 3 bases, leaving 8 bases between them. This CDR3 is built from 14 residues. Germline V lookup: CDR1 SGHKS, CDR2 YYEKEE (reference sequence). The chain's CDR3 is CASSLIASNQPQHF. CDR3 in DNA: TGTGCCAGCAGCTTGATTGCCTCCAATCAGCCCCAGCATTTT.

V is TRBV29-1 and J is TRBJ2-7, with 9 nucleotides matching TRBD1. Germline V gene lookup returns CDR1 SQVTM and CDR2 ANQGSEA. The CDR3 has 13 amino acids. Trimming took 4 bases from V and 5 from J; bases not matched to a gene: 6. In DNA, the CDR3 is TGCAGCGTTGGTGGACAGGGGCGCCACGAGCAGTACTTC. Translating it yields CSVGGQGRHEQYF.

The chain couples TRBV27 to TRBJ2-7; D is possibly TRBD1 or TRBD2 (5 bases each). This CDR3 is built from 16 residues. Germline CDR1 is MNHEY and CDR2 is SMNVEV (reference sequence). Trimming took off 5 bases at V and 0 bases at J, with 17 bases between the two ends. The CDR3 reads CASSPGTKYFSYEQYF. The DNA of the CDR3 is TGTGCCAGCAGTCCCGGGACGAAATATTTCTCCTACGAGCAGTACTTC.

A word on this clone: This specimen includes other DNA sequences encoding the same CDR3. The V call is TRBV27, the J call TRBJ1-5; D is unclear. The CDR3 is made up of 14 amino acids. Trimming removed 0 bases from V and 3 bases from J, with 6 bases in between. Germline V gene sequence: CDR1 MNHEY, CDR2 SMNVEV (reference sequence). In nucleotides, the CDR3 is TGTGCCAGCAGTTTATCAGGCCTCAATCAGCCCCAGCATTTT. Protein sequence: CASSLSGLNQPQHF.

V gene TRBV2 combines with J gene TRBJ1-1; D not certain. The V end lost 5 bases, the J end lost 4 bases, and 11 bases lay between the germline ends. This CDR3 region has 13 residues. From germline, CDR1 is SNHLY and CDR2 FYNNEI. The CDR3 nucleotides read TGTGCCAGCAGTACCCAGTCGGGCACTGAAGCTTTCTTT. It is translated as CASSTQSGTEAFF.

On this clone: Different DNA sequences within this sample yield the same CDR3. This chain joins TRBV29-1 and TRBJ2-5, with TRBD1 matching over 10 bases. The CDR3 has 12 amino acids. The ends lost 7 bases at V and 2 bases at J; junction bases unmatched: 1. Per the germline V gene, CDR1 is SQVTM and CDR2 is ANQGSEA. The CDR3 DNA reads as TGCAGCGGGGGACAGGGGCAAGAGACCCAGTACTTC. This sequence encodes CSGGQGQETQYF.

This clone showed up just a few times. This chain uses TRBV9 with TRBJ1-2; D call uncertain. Germline V lookup: CDR1 SGDLS, CDR2 YYNGEE. The CDR3 is 15 residues long. Trimming took 0 bases from V and 6 from J, leaving 15 bases between them. The CDR3 DNA reads TGTGCCAGCAGCGTAGGATTTACAGCGGCCGATGGCTACACCTTC. Its translation is CASSVGFTAADGYTF.

In this sample, this clone turned up a few times. The chain joins TRBV5-1 to TRBJ2-5; no firm D call. Trimming shortened V by 0 bases and J by 4 bases, and 7 bases separated the two germline ends. The CDR3 runs to 13 residues. CDR1 SGHRS and CDR2 YFSETQ come from the germline V gene. The CDR3 DNA sequence: TGCGCCAGCAGCTTGGAGTTAGGAGAGACCCAGTACTTC. This codes for CASSLELGETQYF.

As for this clone: One base separates it from a far larger clone, so it is likely a read error. This CDR3 is also generated by other DNA sequences in the sample. CDR3 sequence (DNA): TGCGCCAGCAGCCAAGGCGACGGTGGGTCACCCCTCCACTTT. Translated, it gives CASSQGDGGSPLHF. The J gene is TRBJ1-6, the V gene TRBV4-1, with D unresolved. The germline V and J ends were trimmed by 1 base and 10 bases, with 11 bases remaining between them. The CDR3 runs 14 residues. Germline V lookup: CDR1 MGHRA, CDR2 YSYEKL.

This clone was counted a few times. The V call is TRBV4-1, the J call TRBJ2-5; 8 nucleotides agree with TRBD1. The germline CDR1 and CDR2 sequences are MGHRA and YSYEKL. This CDR3 is 13 amino acids long. V was pared by 4 bases and J by 7 bases, with 5 bases of the junction left unmatched. The CDR3 reads CASSLGTGRTQYF. CDR3 DNA: TGCGCCAGCAGCCTCGGGACAGGACGGACCCAGTACTTC.

The genes are TRBV29-1 and TRBJ2-5, with a possible D match to TRBD1 (5 bases). CDR3 length: 12 residues. Germline CDR1 and CDR2: SQVTM and ANQGSEA. V lost 4 bases, J lost 0 bases, and 6 bases lay in between. CDR3 nucleotides: TGCAGCGTTGCAGGGAACCAAGAGACCCAGTACTTC. Translation: CSVAGNQETQYF. Filled out from reference TRBV29-1 and TRBJ2-5, the complete variable domain reads SAVISQKPSRDICQRGTSLTIQCQVDSQVTMMFWYRQQPGQSLTLIATANQGSEATYESGFVIDKFPISRPNLTFSTLTVSNMSPEDSSIYLCSVAGNQETQYFGPGTRLLVL.

This chain joins TRBV5-6 and TRBJ1-1, with D unresolved. CDR1 and CDR2 (germline): SGHDT, YYEEEE. The CDR3 length is 14 residues. V gave up 2 bases and J gave up 4 bases, with 12 bases separating them. The CDR3 nucleotides are TGTGCCAGCAGCTTTGCCTGGGCGGGCACTGAAGCTTTCTTT. Protein product: CASSFAWAGTEAFF.

The V and J genes are TRBV7-3 and TRBJ2-2; D gene unclear. V dropped 7 bases and J dropped 0 bases, with 3 bases sitting between them. Germline V gives CDR1 SGHTA, CDR2 FQGTGA. This CDR3 region has 12 residues. The CDR3 here is CASNPNTGELFF. CDR3 sequence (DNA): TGTGCCAGCAACCCGAACACCGGGGAGCTGTTTTTT. Combining the CDR3 with reference TRBV7-3 and TRBJ2-2 gives the whole variable domain GAGVSQTPSNKVTEKGKYVELRCDPISGHTALYWYRQSLGQGPEFLIYFQGTGAADDSGLPNDRFFAVRPEGSVSTLKIQRTERGDSAVYLCASNPNTGELFFGEGSRLTVL.

The chain links TRBV12-5 to TRBJ1-1; 10 bases fit TRBD1. The V segment lost 5 bases and the J segment 5 bases; nucleotides outside the gene matches: 17. Looked up from germline, CDR1 is LGHNT and CDR2 is FRNRAP. The length of the CDR3 is 18 residues. The CDR3 DNA reads TGTGCTAGTGGTGCTTCGAGGGACAGGGGATTTCCAAGAACTGAAGCTTTCTTT. This translates into CASGASRDRGFPRTEAFF.

The V and J genes are TRBV4-3 and TRBJ2-1; TRBD1 agrees at 7 bases. Germline loops: CDR1 LGHNA, CDR2 YSLEER. CDR3 length: 13 residues. The V gene end was trimmed by 1 base and the J gene end by 6 bases; junction bases not matched to a gene: 0. The CDR3, as DNA: TGCGCCAGCAGCCAAGGGGACAGCAATGAGCAGTTCTTC. Residues: CASSQGDSNEQFF.

The genes are TRBV2 and TRBJ1-5; 8 bases are a match to TRBD1. CDR1 is SNHLY and CDR2 is FYNNEI in the germline V gene. V lost 3 bases to trimming and J lost 6 bases; unmatched junction nucleotides: 4. The CDR3 runs 14 residues. Here the CDR3 DNA reads TGTGCCAGCAGTGAGCAGGGGGCAGGTCAGCCCCAGCATTTT. Residues: CASSEQGAGQPQHF.

The chain carries TRBV5-6 and TRBJ1-1; D not resolved. Trimming shortened V by 2 bases and J by 11 bases, and 16 bases separated the two germline ends. Germline CDR1 SGHDT, CDR2 YYEEEE. This CDR3 contains 13 residues. This CDR3 is CASSLNPEGNAFF. For the CDR3, the DNA is TGTGCCAGCAGCTTAAACCCCGAGGGAAACGCTTTCTTT.

The V and J genes are TRBV7-8 and TRBJ1-6; perhaps TRBD1 as D (5 bases). Germline-derived CDR1 and CDR2 are SGHVS and FQNEAQ. The CDR3 is made up of 16 amino acids. V lost 5 bases, J lost 4 bases, and 15 bases lay in between. The CDR3 sequence: CASSPAVGQYNSPLHF. The CDR3 nucleotides are TGTGCCAGCAGCCCGGCTGTGGGGCAGTATAATTCACCCCTCCACTTT.

This chain links TRBV6-5 with TRBJ1-2; maybe TRBD1 (6 bases). Germline V gene lookup returns CDR1 MNHEY and CDR2 SVGAGI. With 2 bases removed from V and 2 bases from J, the gap between germline ends came to 12 bases. The CDR3 consists of 15 residues. As DNA, the CDR3 is TGTGCCAGCAGTTACGTCGACAGGCTCAACTATGGCTACACCTTC. Amino acids: CASSYVDRLNYGYTF.

The V and J genes are TRBV2 and TRBJ2-7; D not resolved. The CDR3 has 15 residues. Trimming cost V 0 bases and J 2 bases, with 11 bases left between them. In germline, CDR1 is SNHLY, CDR2 FYNNEI. In DNA, the CDR3 is TGTGCCAGCAGTGAAGCGCGGAGAGGTCCCTACGAGCAGTACTTC. Translating it yields CASSEARRGPYEQYF.

The chain combines TRBV30 with TRBJ2-3; D is perhaps TRBD2 (7 bases). Trimming took off 5 bases at V and 9 bases at J, with 12 bases between the two ends. Germline V gives CDR1 GTSNPN, CDR2 SVGIG (reference sequence). This CDR3 comprises 11 residues. The CDR3 loop is CAWGPGGTQYF. In DNA form, the CDR3 reads TGTGCCTGGGGCCCGGGGGGCACGCAGTATTTT.

The CDR3 coding sequence is TGCGCCAGCAGCCAAGCAGGGAAGGGGCCGGCTAGCAATCAGCCCCAGCATTTT. Translating gives CASSQAGKGPASNQPQHF. The rearrangement joins TRBV4-1 to TRBJ1-5, with a weak D call TRBD1 (5 bases). Germline V gene data show CDR1 as MGHRA and CDR2 as YSYEKL. V lost 1 base to trimming and J lost 0 bases, with 16 bases between them. The CDR3 has 18 residues.